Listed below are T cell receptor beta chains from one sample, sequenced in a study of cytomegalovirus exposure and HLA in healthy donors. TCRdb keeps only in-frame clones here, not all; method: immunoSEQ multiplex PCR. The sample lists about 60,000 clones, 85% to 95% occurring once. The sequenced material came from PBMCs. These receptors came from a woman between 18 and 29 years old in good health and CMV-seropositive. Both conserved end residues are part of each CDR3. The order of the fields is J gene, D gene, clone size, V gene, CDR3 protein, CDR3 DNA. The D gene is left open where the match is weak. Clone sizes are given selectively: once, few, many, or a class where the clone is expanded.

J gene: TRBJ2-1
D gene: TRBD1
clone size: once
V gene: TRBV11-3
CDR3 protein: CASSPGRTGTYNEQFF
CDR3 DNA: TGTGCCAGCAGCCCCGGTAGGACAGGGACGTACAATGAGCAGTTCTTC

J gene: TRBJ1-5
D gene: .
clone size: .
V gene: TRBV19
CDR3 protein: CASRPRGGNQPQHF
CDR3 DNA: TGTGCCAGTAGGCCAAGGGGTGGCAATCAGCCCCAGCATTTT

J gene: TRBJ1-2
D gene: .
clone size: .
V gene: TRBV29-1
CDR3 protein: CSVEDLARGPYGYTF
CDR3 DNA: TGCAGCGTTGAAGATCTGGCCAGGGGCCCCTATGGCTACACCTTC

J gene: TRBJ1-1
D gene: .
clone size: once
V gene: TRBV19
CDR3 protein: CASRVGVNTEAFF
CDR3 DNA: TGTGCCAGTCGCGTAGGAGTGAACACTGAAGCTTTCTTT

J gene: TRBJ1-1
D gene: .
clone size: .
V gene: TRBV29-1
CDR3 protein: CSVQFGTEAFF
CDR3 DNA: TGCAGCGTTCAGTTTGGCACTGAAGCTTTCTTT

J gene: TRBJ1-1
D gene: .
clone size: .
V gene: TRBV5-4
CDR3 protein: CASSLEPGNTEAFF
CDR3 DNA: TGTGCCAGCAGCTTGGAACCAGGGAACACTGAAGCTTTCTTT

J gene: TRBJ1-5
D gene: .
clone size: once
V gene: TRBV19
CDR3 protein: CASRLQRDQPQHF
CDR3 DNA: TGTGCCAGCCGCCTTCAAAGAGATCAGCCCCAGCATTTT

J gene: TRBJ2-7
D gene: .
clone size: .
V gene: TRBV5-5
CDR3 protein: CASSLLGAYEQYF
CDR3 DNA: TGTGCCAGCAGCCTCCTCGGGGCCTACGAGCAGTACTTC

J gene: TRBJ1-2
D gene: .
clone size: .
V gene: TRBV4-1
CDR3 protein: CASSRQTDSNYGYTF
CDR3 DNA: TGCGCCAGCAGCCGCCAAACGGACAGTAACTATGGCTACACCTTC

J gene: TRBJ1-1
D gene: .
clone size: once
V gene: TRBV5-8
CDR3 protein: CASSRRSTEAFF
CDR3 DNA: TGTGCCAGCAGCCGGAGGAGCACTGAAGCTTTCTTT

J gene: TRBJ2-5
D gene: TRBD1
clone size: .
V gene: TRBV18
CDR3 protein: CASSPPRGQGFVETQYF
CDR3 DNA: TGTGCCAGCTCACCACCGCGGGGACAGGGTTTCGTGGAGACCCAGTACTTC

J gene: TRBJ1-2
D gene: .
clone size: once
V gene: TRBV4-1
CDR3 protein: CASSQEHLFGQYGYTF
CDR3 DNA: TGCGCCAGCAGCCAAGAGCACTTATTCGGACAGTATGGCTACACCTTC

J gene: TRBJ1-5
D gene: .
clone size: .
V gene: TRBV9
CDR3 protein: CASSVEGGSGQPQHF
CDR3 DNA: TGTGCCAGCAGCGTCGAAGGGGGATCGGGCCAGCCCCAGCATTTT

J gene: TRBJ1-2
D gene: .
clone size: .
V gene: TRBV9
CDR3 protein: CASSVEGEPMGYTF
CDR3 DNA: TGTGCCAGCAGCGTAGAGGGGGAACCTATGGGCTACACCTTC

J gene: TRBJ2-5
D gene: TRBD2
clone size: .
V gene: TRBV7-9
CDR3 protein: CASSLAVGRGQETQYF
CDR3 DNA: TGTGCCAGCAGCTTAGCGGTCGGGAGGGGTCAAGAGACCCAGTACTTC

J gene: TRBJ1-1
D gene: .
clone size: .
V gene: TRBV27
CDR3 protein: CASAIPGLQNTEAFF
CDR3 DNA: TGTGCCAGCGCCATCCCCGGACTCCAGAACACTGAAGCTTTCTTT

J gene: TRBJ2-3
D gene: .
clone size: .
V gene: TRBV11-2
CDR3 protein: CASTPTAGSDTQYF
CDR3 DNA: TGTGCCAGCACCCCTACTGCAGGTTCAGATACGCAGTATTTT

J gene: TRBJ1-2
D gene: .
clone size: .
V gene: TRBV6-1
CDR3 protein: CASTLGTVYGYTF
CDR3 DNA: TGTGCCAGCACTCTCGGGACTGTCTATGGCTACACCTTC

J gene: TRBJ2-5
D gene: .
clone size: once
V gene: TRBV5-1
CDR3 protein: CASSLDLEETQYF
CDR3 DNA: TGCGCCAGCAGCTTGGACTTAGAAGAGACCCAGTACTTC

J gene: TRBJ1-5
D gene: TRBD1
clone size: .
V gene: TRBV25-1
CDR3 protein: CASSAQGVGQPQHF
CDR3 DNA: TGTGCCAGCAGTGCTCAGGGGGTAGGTCAGCCCCAGCATTTT

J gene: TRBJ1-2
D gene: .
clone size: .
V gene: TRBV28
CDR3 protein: CASSLLPGQGYGYTF
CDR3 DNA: TGTGCCAGCAGTTTATTGCCCGGGCAGGGCTATGGCTACACCTTC

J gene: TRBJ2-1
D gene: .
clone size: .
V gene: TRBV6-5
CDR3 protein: CASSIQGGLFNEQFF
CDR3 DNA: TGTGCCAGCAGTATTCAGGGAGGTTTATTCAATGAGCAGTTCTTC

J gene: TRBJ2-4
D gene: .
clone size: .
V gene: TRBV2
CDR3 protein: CASSDLAAKNIQYF
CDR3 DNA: TGTGCCAGCAGTGACTTGGCAGCCAAAAACATTCAGTACTTC

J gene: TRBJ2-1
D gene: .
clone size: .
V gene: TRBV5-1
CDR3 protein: CASSSPDARRGYNEQFF
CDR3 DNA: TGCGCCAGCAGCTCTCCGGACGCCAGGAGGGGATACAATGAGCAGTTCTTC